This entry features one T cell receptor beta chain sequence. This record comes from a study of blood T cell repertoires in COVID-19. Study background: Researchers got acute and convalescent COVID-19 samples from the United States, Italy and Spain. Sources were T cells, B-cell-depleted T cells, or PBMCs; the material itself was cDNA or gDNA.

Authors' processing steps: Reference gene primer amplification in the assay estimated nucleated cell counts. Method: immunoSEQ multiplex PCR; TCRdb's copy keeps in-frame clones and lacks some. V and J calls and clone size come straight from that table; D and trimming were deduced from the DNA. The table has about 280,000 clones, roughly 87% seen once. This sequence originates from a woman in her 50s who had recovered from COVID-19. The sequenced material came from peripheral blood.

The CDR3 sequence: CASSQDYGTSGSYEQYF. DNA of the CDR3: TGTGCCAGCAGCCAAGATTATGGAACTAGCGGGAGTTACGAGCAGTACTTC. The chain combines TRBV4-2 with TRBJ2-7, with 11 bases that match TRBD2. CDR1 is LGHNA and CDR2 is YNFKEQ in the germline V gene. CDR3 size: 17 residues. Trimming removed 0 bases from V and 4 bases from J; junction bases left unmatched: 8.